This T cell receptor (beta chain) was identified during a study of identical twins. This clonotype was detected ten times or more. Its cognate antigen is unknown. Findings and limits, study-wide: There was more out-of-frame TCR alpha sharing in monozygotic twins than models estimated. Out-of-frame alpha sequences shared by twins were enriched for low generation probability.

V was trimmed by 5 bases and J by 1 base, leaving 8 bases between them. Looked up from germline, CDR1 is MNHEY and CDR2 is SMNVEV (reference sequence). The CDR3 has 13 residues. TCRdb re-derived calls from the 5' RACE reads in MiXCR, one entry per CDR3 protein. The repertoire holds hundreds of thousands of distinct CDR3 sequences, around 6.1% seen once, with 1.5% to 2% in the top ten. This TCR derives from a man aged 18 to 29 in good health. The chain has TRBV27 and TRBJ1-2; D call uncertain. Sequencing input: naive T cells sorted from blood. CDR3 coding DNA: TGTGCCAGCAGTCAAACAGTTAACTATGGCTACACCTTC. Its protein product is CASSQTVNYGYTF.